This passage covers 24 T cell receptor beta chains from one sample sequenced in a study of blood T cell repertoires in COVID-19. Using immunoSEQ multiplex PCR, the repertoire was profiled, and TCRdb retains in-frame clones only, with some absent. Among around 100,000 clones listed, around nine tenths were seen once. The sample consisted of peripheral blood. The receptors originated from a human donor in a cohort sampled during active COVID-19.

V is TRBV11-2 and J is TRBJ1-6, with 9 bases identical to TRBD1. Germline CDR1 SGHAT, CDR2 FQNNGV. The CDR3 contains 15 residues. V gave up 1 base and J gave up 6 bases; unmatched junction bases: 1. As DNA, the CDR3 is TGTGCCAGCAGCTTAGGGACAGGGGTTAATTCACCCCTCCACTTT. Its translation is CASSLGTGVNSPLHF.

The chain employs TRBV27 and TRBJ2-7, with TRBD2 identical over 8 bases. In germline, CDR1 is MNHEY, CDR2 SMNVEV (reference sequence). The CDR3 length is 13 residues. The ends lost 6 bases at V and 4 bases at J; junction bases unmatched: 5. CDR3 region: CASRLRGAYEQYF. In nucleotides, the CDR3 is TGTGCCAGCAGACTGCGGGGGGCGTACGAGCAGTACTTC.

This chain connects TRBV28 to TRBJ1-2; 7 bases align to TRBD1. The CDR3 consists of 15 residues. Germline V gives CDR1 MDHEN, CDR2 SYDVKM. V lost 3 bases, J lost 5 bases, and 9 bases stayed unmatched. The CDR3 DNA follows: TGTGCCAGCAGTTTCCGACAGGGAAAGGCTTATGGCTACACCTTC. The encoded protein is CASSFRQGKAYGYTF.

V gene TRBV7-9 combines with J gene TRBJ2-2; D not certain. There are 15 residues in the CDR3. Germline V gene sequence: CDR1 SEHNR, CDR2 FQNEAQ (reference sequence). V shed 4 bases and J shed 5 bases, with 14 bases lying between them. CDR3 sequence reads: CASSSLPVPTGELFF. As DNA, the CDR3 is TGTGCCAGCAGCTCACTCCCCGTCCCAACCGGGGAGCTGTTTTTT.

The chain recombines TRBV10-3 with TRBJ2-7; 7 bases align to TRBD2. V lost 0 bases, J lost 5 bases, and 7 bases stayed unmatched. This CDR3 has 15 residues. The germline V gene encodes CDR1 ENHRY and CDR2 SYGVKD. CDR3 region: CAISESGGGRDEQYF. The CDR3 DNA is TGTGCCATCAGTGAGTCCGGCGGGGGTCGGGACGAGCAGTACTTC.

The V call is TRBV19, the J call TRBJ1-5, with 8 bases identical to TRBD1. V lost 3 bases, J lost 3 bases, and 16 bases stayed unmatched. There are 19 residues in the CDR3. Per germline, CDR1 LNHDA and CDR2 SQIVND (reference sequence). The CDR3 nucleotides are TGTGCCAGTAGTATTACCGGATGGCAGGGGGCCCAAAACAATCAGCCCCAGCATTTT. The encoded protein is CASSITGWQGAQNNQPQHF.

J is TRBJ1-5 and V is TRBV10-3, with a weak D call TRBD1 (6 bases). The V end was cut by 3 bases, the J end by 3 bases, with 12 bases between. The CDR3 covers 15 residues. Germline V CDR1 and CDR2: ENHRY, SYGVKD. Here the CDR3 reads CAISEVRDNNQPQHF. CDR3 DNA: TGTGCCATCAGTGAAGTAAGGGACAACAATCAGCCCCAGCATTTT.

Turning to this clone: Other DNA sequences of this sample code for an identical CDR3. The genes are TRBV5-4 and TRBJ2-5; D unresolved. CDR3 length: 13 residues. Trimming left V 4 bases short and J 1 base short, with 8 bases between. CDR1 SGHNT and CDR2 YYREEE come from the germline V gene (reference sequence). CDR3 region: CASSLSPQETQYF. The CDR3 region has the DNA TGTGCCAGCAGCCTCTCCCCCCAAGAGACCCAGTACTTC.

This clone came up a few times. The chain joins TRBV6-5 to TRBJ1-1, with 9 bases that match TRBD1. The CDR3 totals 13 residues. The junction had 8 bases not matched to a gene; V was cut back by 11 bases and J by 4 bases. Germline lookup yields CDR1 MNHEY and CDR2 SVGAGI. The CDR3 nucleotides read TGTGCCGGGTCGGGACAGGGCACCACTGAAGCTTTCTTT. It codes for CAGSGQGTTEAFF.

The V and J genes are TRBV15 and TRBJ2-1; possibly TRBD1 for D (6 bases). Germline V gives CDR1 LNHNV, CDR2 YYDKDF (reference sequence). The CDR3 is 13 amino acids. Deletions cut 5 bases from V and 8 bases from J, with 13 bases between. CDR3 DNA: TGTGCCACCAGCTTACTAGGGACATATGAGCAGTTCTTC. This translates into CATSLLGTYEQFF.

This chain links TRBV3-1 (or the pseudogene TRBV3-2) with TRBJ1-1; D remains unclear. Germline CDR1 LGHDT, CDR2 YNNKEL (reference sequence). V was cut by 0 bases and J by 1 base, with 6 bases left in between. This CDR3 has 14 residues. For the CDR3, the DNA is TGTGCCAGCAGCCAAGATTTTCAGAACACTGAAGCTTTCTTT. It codes for CASSQDFQNTEAFF.

CDR3: CATSRDGLAGSNEQFF. The CDR3 DNA is TGTGCCACCAGCAGAGATGGGCTAGCGGGGTCCAATGAGCAGTTCTTC. The chain joins TRBV15 to TRBJ2-1; 9 bases line up with TRBD2. The germline CDR1 and CDR2 sequences are LNHNV and YYDKDF (reference sequence). The V gene end was trimmed by 0 bases and the J gene end by 6 bases; junction bases not matched to a gene: 6. The CDR3 extends over 16 amino acids.

This clone was counted a few times. V and J are TRBV4-1 and TRBJ1-5; 8 nucleotides line up with TRBD1. The CDR3 has 16 residues. Per germline, CDR1 MGHRA and CDR2 YSYEKL. V lost 0 bases and J lost 4; bases outside the gene matches: 5. The chain's CDR3 is CASSQETGEGNQPQHF. For the CDR3, the DNA is TGCGCCAGCAGCCAAGAGACAGGGGAGGGAAATCAGCCCCAGCATTTT.

V usage is TRBV12-3 or TRBV12-4 and J usage is TRBJ1-5; the D is unclear. This CDR3 region has 13 residues. Trimming cost V 10 bases and J 4 bases, with 14 bases left between them. This CDR3 is CATKPADNQPQHF. The DNA for the CDR3 is TGTGCCACGAAGCCCGCGGATAATCAGCCCCAGCATTTT.

The V and J genes are TRBV6-2 or TRBV6-3 and TRBJ1-1; 7 nucleotides agree with TRBD1. The CDR3 is made up of 13 amino acids. Germline assignment: CDR1 MNHEY and CDR2 SVGEGT. The trim removed 5 bases at V and 6 bases at J, leaving 6 bases unmatched. CDR3 amino acids: CASSPGQTSEAFF. For the CDR3, the DNA is TGTGCCAGCAGTCCGGGACAGACATCTGAAGCTTTCTTT.

The sample holds one count of this clone. DNA for the CDR3: TGTGCCAGCAGTTTGGGGCCAGATACGCAGTATTTT. Protein sequence: CASSLGPDTQYF. The genes are TRBV28 and TRBJ2-3; D is perhaps TRBD1 (5 bases). This CDR3 has 12 amino acids. Between the trimmed V and J ends, which lost 3 bases and 4 bases, there was a span of 5 bases. Germline V gene lookup returns CDR1 MDHEN and CDR2 SYDVKM.

J is TRBJ2-2 and V is TRBV5-1, with TRBD2 matching over 7 bases. Germline CDR1 SGHRS, CDR2 YFSETQ. The CDR3 totals 15 residues. The ends lost 4 bases at V and 5 bases at J; junction bases unmatched: 8. The chain's CDR3 is CASSEGGVGTGELFF. As DNA, the CDR3 is TGCGCCAGCAGCGAGGGAGGGGTCGGGACCGGGGAGCTGTTTTTT.

The J gene is TRBJ1-3, the V gene TRBV6-5; the D is unclear. This CDR3 is built from 14 residues. The V end lost 0 bases, the J end lost 1 base, and 4 bases lay between the germline ends. Looked up from germline, CDR1 is MNHEY and CDR2 is SVGAGI. CDR3 in amino acids: CASSYSLSGNTIYF. The CDR3 nucleotides are TGTGCCAGCAGTTACTCCTTATCTGGAAACACCATATATTTT.

The chain employs TRBV9 and TRBJ1-2, with 8 bases aligning to TRBD1. The V and J ends lost 3 bases and 2 bases, in that order; junction bases with no gene match: 12. Germline values: CDR1 SGDLS, CDR2 YYNGEE. CDR3 length equals 17 residues. CDR3 protein: CASSAHRGQALNYGYTF. CDR3 nucleotide sequence: TGTGCCAGCAGCGCCCACCGGGGACAGGCGTTAAACTATGGCTACACCTTC.

V is TRBV3-1 (or the pseudogene TRBV3-2) and J is TRBJ1-2; D is ambiguous. Trimming stripped 1 base from V and 2 bases from J, with 5 bases between. CDR1 and CDR2 (germline): LGHDT, YNNKEL (reference sequence). This CDR3 has 13 residues. This CDR3 reads CASSQGGNYGYTF. The DNA of the CDR3 is TGTGCCAGCAGCCAAGGAGGGAACTATGGCTACACCTTC.

This chain uses TRBV30 with TRBJ1-5; no definite D call. In germline, CDR1 is GTSNPN, CDR2 SVGIG (reference sequence). The CDR3 sequence is 13 residues long. With 2 bases removed from V and 1 base from J, the gap between germline ends came to 6 bases. The DNA of the CDR3 is TGTGCCTGGAGTAAACAGAGCAATCAGCCCCAGCATTTT. Amino acids: CAWSKQSNQPQHF.

V is TRBV5-4 and J is TRBJ1-2; TRBD1 matches at 9 bases. J gave up 0 bases and V 4 bases, and 7 bases lay outside the gene matches. CDR1 SGHNT and CDR2 YYREEE come from the germline V gene (reference sequence). This CDR3 comprises 16 residues. This CDR3 is CASSPGTGITNYGYTF. The DNA for the CDR3 is TGTGCCAGCAGCCCCGGGACAGGGATTACTAACTATGGCTACACCTTC.

The chain has TRBV18 and TRBJ1-4; D is possibly TRBD1 (5 bases). The germline gives CDR1 KGHSH, CDR2 LQKENI. The CDR3 consists of 13 residues. Trimming left V 0 bases short and J 12 bases short, with 11 bases between. The CDR3 DNA reads as TGTGCCAGCTCACCACCGCGAGTGGGGCAACTGTTTTTT. This encodes CASSPPRVGQLFF.

The V call is TRBV9, the J call TRBJ1-6; 7 nucleotides align to TRBD1. Germline V gene sequence: CDR1 SGDLS, CDR2 YYNGEE. V lost 9 bases to trimming and J lost 9 bases; unmatched junction nucleotides: 15. This CDR3 spans 15 amino acids. The CDR3 DNA follows: TGTGCCACCTCAATAGGGGGCGAAGGACGTTCACCCCTCCACTTT. Its protein is CATSIGGEGRSPLHF.